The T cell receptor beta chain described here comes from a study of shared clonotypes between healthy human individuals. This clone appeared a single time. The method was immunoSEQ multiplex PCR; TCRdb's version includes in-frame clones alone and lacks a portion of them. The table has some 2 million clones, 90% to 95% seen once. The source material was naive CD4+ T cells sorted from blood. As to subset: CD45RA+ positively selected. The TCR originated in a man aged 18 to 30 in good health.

Written as DNA, the CDR3 is TGCGCCAGCAGCTTTTCGGGGGACTATGGCTACACCTTC. This codes for CASSFSGDYGYTF. The chain employs TRBV5-1 and TRBJ1-2; possibly TRBD1 for D (5 bases). This CDR3 contains 13 residues. Per germline, CDR1 SGHRS and CDR2 YFSETQ. Trimming pared 2 bases from V and 3 bases from J, leaving 8 bases between.